A single sample is the source of the 23 T cell receptor beta chains below, sequenced in a study of T cell repertoires in cytomegalovirus infection. Using its own MiXCR run on the reads, TCRdb lists one record per CDR3 protein. Of 200,000 to 300,000 distinct CDR3 sequences listed, roughly 10% are singletons. Sequencing input: PBMCs. Every receptor here comes from a human donor in good health (CMV status not recorded). Some clones in this sample may be carry-over from other donors' samples.

This clonotype was detected ten times or more. The CDR3 is CASRDMNTEAFF. The DNA of the CDR3 is TGTGCCAGCAGGGATATGAACACTGAAGCTTTCTTT. This chain connects TRBV27 to TRBJ1-1; D unresolved. CDR3 size: 12 residues. Trimming cost V 6 bases and J 0 bases, with 5 bases left between them. CDR1 and CDR2 from the germline V gene are MNHEY and SMNVEV (reference sequence).

In this sample, this clonotype turned up many times. V gene TRBV7-2 combines with J gene TRBJ1-4; the D gene is possibly TRBD1 (6 bases). This CDR3 has 16 amino acids. CDR1 and CDR2 (germline): SGHTA, FQGNSA. The V end was cut by 5 bases, the J end by 5 bases, with 18 bases between. CDR3 DNA: TGTGCCAGCAGCCCCGATCGCGGAGGGGGGAATGAAAAACTGTTTTTT. It is translated as CASSPDRGGGNEKLFF.

This chain connects TRBV6-6 to TRBJ1-6; D is undetermined. CDR3 length equals 12 residues. Germline loops: CDR1 MNHNY, CDR2 SVGAGI (reference sequence). Trimming shortened V by 2 bases and J by 7 bases, and 3 bases separated the two germline ends. CDR3 sequence reads: CASSYRNSPLHF. In DNA form, the CDR3 reads TGTGCCAGCAGTTACAGGAATTCACCCCTCCACTTT.

This clonotype was counted ten times or more. The V call is TRBV7-2, the J call TRBJ2-5; D is perhaps TRBD1 or TRBD2 (5 bases each). CDR1 is SGHTA, CDR2 FQGNSA, per germline. This CDR3 contains 12 residues. V shed 5 bases and J shed 11 bases, with 15 bases lying between them. The CDR3 spells CASSLPGTPQYF. CDR3 DNA: TGTGCCAGCAGCCTGCCAGGGACCCCGCAGTACTTC.

The table lists this clonotype with a few counts. The chain has TRBV7-6 and TRBJ1-5; D uncertain. Germline CDR1 and CDR2: SGHVS and FNYEAQ. The CDR3 loop spans 14 amino acids. Trimming removed 0 bases from V and 4 bases from J, with 7 bases in between. CDR3 coding DNA: TGTGCCAGCAGCTTAGCCGTGGGAAATCAGCCCCAGCATTTT. Translation gives CASSLAVGNQPQHF. The variable domain in full, completed from reference TRBV7-6 and TRBJ1-5, reads GAGVSQSPRYKVTKRGQDVALRCDPISGHVSLYWYRQALGQGPEFLTYFNYEAQQDKSGLPNDRFSAERPEGSISTLTIQRTEQRDSAMYRCASSLAVGNQPQHFGDGTRLSIL.

Only a few counts were recorded for this clonotype. The chain carries TRBV5-1 and TRBJ2-7; D gene unclear. Trimming removed 2 bases from V and 5 bases from J, with 8 bases in between. The CDR3 is 12 amino acids. Per the germline V gene, CDR1 is SGHRS and CDR2 is YFSETQ. The CDR3 here is CASSLPPDEQYF. The CDR3 nucleotides read TGCGCCAGCAGCTTACCCCCAGACGAGCAGTACTTC.

This clonotype has at least ten counts. This chain links TRBV7-2 with TRBJ2-3; 10 bases match TRBD2. V shed 5 bases, J shed 5 bases, and the junction held 10 bases outside the gene matches. CDR3 length: 16 amino acids. Germline CDR1 reads SGHTA; CDR2 reads FQGNSA. The CDR3 sequence is CASSPQRGGKVDTQYF. The DNA for the CDR3 is TGTGCCAGCAGCCCTCAGCGGGGGGGCAAAGTAGATACGCAGTATTTT.

This clonotype was counted a few times. The chain is built from TRBV19 and TRBJ1-1; 7 nucleotides match TRBD1. J lost 2 bases, V lost 8 bases, and 8 bases had no gene match. Germline V gene data show CDR1 as LNHDA and CDR2 as SQIVND (reference sequence). The CDR3 runs 14 residues. In DNA, the CDR3 is TGTGCCAGTGTACAGGGGCTCCTAAACACTGAAGCTTTCTTT. Translating gives CASVQGLLNTEAFF.

The CDR3 nucleotides are TGTGCCAGCACCAGCCAGGCAGCTGGAAACACCATATATTTT. Residues: CASTSQAAGNTIYF. This chain joins TRBV28 and TRBJ1-3; D uncertain. The germline CDR1 and CDR2 sequences are MDHEN and SYDVKM. The CDR3 totals 14 residues. V was cut by 7 bases and J by 2 bases, with 12 bases left in between.

This clonotype showed up just a few times. The gene calls are TRBV20-1 and TRBJ1-3; D gene ambiguous. V lost 0 bases and J 2 bases, leaving 8 bases between the germline ends. This CDR3 has 14 amino acids. From germline, CDR1 is DFQATT and CDR2 SNEGSKA (reference sequence). DNA of the CDR3: TGCAGTGCTAGAGATGCTGGACCTGGAAACACCATATATTTT. Its translation is CSARDAGPGNTIYF.

The V and J genes are TRBV29-1 and TRBJ2-1; 7 bases line up with TRBD2. CDR1 is SQVTM, CDR2 ANQGSEA, per germline. V shed 5 bases and J 7 bases; nucleotides not matched to a gene: 5. The CDR3 runs to 12 residues. The CDR3 DNA reads TGCAGCGTTCTCCCGGGGGGTAATGAGCAGTTCTTC. Encoded protein: CSVLPGGNEQFF.

This clonotype has ten or more counts. This chain joins TRBV7-2 and TRBJ2-1; 10 bases agree with TRBD2. CDR1 is SGHTA and CDR2 is FQGNSA in the germline V gene. CDR3 size: 16 residues. After removal of 1 base from V and 6 bases from J, the junction contained 6 bases not matched to a gene. The CDR3 DNA reads TGTGCCAGCAGCTTAGGGGGAGCGGGAGGGGTCAATGAGCAGTTCTTC. The encoded protein is CASSLGGAGGVNEQFF.

At least ten counts were recorded for this clonotype. This rearrangement joins TRBV7-2 to TRBJ2-6, with unresolved D. The germline CDR1 and CDR2 sequences are SGHTA and FQGNSA. The CDR3 loop spans 15 amino acids. Deletions cut 5 bases from V and 1 base from J, with 9 bases between. CDR3 nucleotides: TGTGCCAGCAGCCCGCGGAGATCTGGGGCCAACGTCCTGACTTTC. Its translation is CASSPRRSGANVLTF.

There are many counts of this clonotype. The chain couples TRBV7-3 to TRBJ2-5; D call uncertain. The CDR3 contains 15 residues. Germline V gene lookup returns CDR1 SGHTA and CDR2 FQGTGA. The V and J ends lost 1 base and 1 base respectively, with 10 bases between them. CDR3 in DNA: TGTGCCAGCAGCTTAAAGGTCGGGCTCCAAGAGACCCAGTACTTC. As protein: CASSLKVGLQETQYF.

J is TRBJ1-5 and V is TRBV24-1; 7 bases are a match to TRBD1. Germline CDR1 is KGHDR and CDR2 is SFDVKD. V lost 4 bases to trimming and J lost 4 bases; unmatched junction nucleotides: 3. This CDR3 has 14 residues. The CDR3: CATSDGTANQPQHF. The DNA of the CDR3 is TGTGCCACCAGTGACGGGACAGCGAATCAGCCCCAGCATTTT.

This chain joins TRBV11-2 and TRBJ1-5; possible D gene TRBD1, 6 bases. CDR1 SGHAT and CDR2 FQNNGV come from the germline V gene. V was cut by 5 bases and J by 5 bases, with 16 bases left in between. The CDR3 extends over 15 amino acids. This CDR3 is CASSPDSYGDQPQHF. DNA of the CDR3: TGTGCCAGCAGCCCGGACAGTTACGGAGATCAGCCCCAGCATTTT.

The rearrangement joins TRBV6-1 to TRBJ1-2; tentative D call: TRBD1 (6 bases). In germline, CDR1 is MNHNS, CDR2 SASEGT. V lost 5 bases and J lost 6, with 16 bases in between. The CDR3 consists of 14 residues. The chain's CDR3 is CASSQHMDRDGYTF. Written as DNA, the CDR3 is TGTGCCAGCAGTCAGCACATGGACAGAGATGGCTACACCTTC.

This clonotype was recorded at least ten times. The V call is TRBV11-2, the J call TRBJ2-5, with a weak D call TRBD2 (6 bases). V lost 8 bases and J 1 base, leaving 11 bases between the germline ends. This CDR3 region has 13 residues. Germline values: CDR1 SGHAT, CDR2 FQNNGV. CDR3 sequence (DNA): TGTGCCAGCGCTGGAGGGTTCCAAGAGACCCAGTACTTC. It specifies CASAGGFQETQYF.

There are many counts of this clonotype. The chain employs TRBV19 and TRBJ2-2; D gene uncertain. Trimming took 7 bases from V and 1 from J, leaving 16 bases between them. The CDR3 consists of 16 residues. Per germline, CDR1 LNHDA and CDR2 SQIVND (reference sequence). The CDR3 bases are TGTGCCAGTACCCCCTACTTACCGGGGAACACCGGGGAGCTGTTTTTT. Its translation is CASTPYLPGNTGELFF.

The genes are TRBV7-9 and TRBJ1-2, with D hard to call. CDR3 size: 14 residues. Germline loops: CDR1 SEHNR, CDR2 FQNEAQ (reference sequence). V was cut by 7 bases and J by 6 bases, with 18 bases left in between. CDR3 in DNA: TGTGCCAGCACCACAGCACGGACCCCGGATGGCTACACCTTC. Protein product: CASTTARTPDGYTF.

The CDR3 DNA reads TGCAGCGTTTCGGACAGTCCGGATACGCAGTATTTT. The encoded protein is CSVSDSPDTQYF. V usage is TRBV29-1 and J usage is TRBJ2-3; D might be TRBD1 (6 bases). Per the germline V gene, CDR1 is SQVTM and CDR2 is ANQGSEA. The CDR3 is 12 amino acids. The V end was cut by 5 bases, the J end by 6 bases, with 12 bases between.

The chain uses TRBV24-1 and TRBJ1-2; no clear D gene. Germline assignment: CDR1 KGHDR and CDR2 SFDVKD. V gave up 4 bases and J gave up 4 bases, with 18 bases separating them. The CDR3 totals 16 residues. CDR3 sequence (DNA): TGTGCCACCAGTGACCAGGCCGACGGTTCGTCCTATGGCTACACCTTC. Amino acid sequence: CATSDQADGSSYGYTF.

This clonotype occurred a few times. This sequence joins TRBV7-8 and TRBJ2-2, with D hard to call. CDR1 is SGHVS and CDR2 is FQNEAQ in the germline V gene. This CDR3 has 16 amino acids. V lost 1 base and J 0 bases, leaving 9 bases between the germline ends. The CDR3 region has the DNA TGTGCCAGCAGCTTAGTGGTGTCAGCGAACACCGGGGAGCTGTTTTTT. Translation gives CASSLVVSANTGELFF.